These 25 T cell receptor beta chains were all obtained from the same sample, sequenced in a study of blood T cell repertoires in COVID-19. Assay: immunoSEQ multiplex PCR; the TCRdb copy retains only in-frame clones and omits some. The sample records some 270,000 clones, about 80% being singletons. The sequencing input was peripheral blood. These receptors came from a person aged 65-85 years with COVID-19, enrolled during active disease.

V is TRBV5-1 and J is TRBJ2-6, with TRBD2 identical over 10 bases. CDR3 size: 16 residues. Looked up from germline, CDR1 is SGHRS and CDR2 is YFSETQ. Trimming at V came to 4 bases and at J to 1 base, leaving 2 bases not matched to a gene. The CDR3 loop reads CASSPSGGSGANVLTF. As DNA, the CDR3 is TGCGCCAGCAGCCCTAGCGGGGGATCTGGGGCCAACGTCCTGACTTTC. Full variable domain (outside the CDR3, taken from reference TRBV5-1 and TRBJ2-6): KAGVTQTPRYLIKTRGQQVTLSCSPISGHRSVSWYQQTPGQGLQFLFEYFSETQRNKGNFPGRFSGRQFSNSRSEMNVSTLELGDSALYLCASSPSGGSGANVLTFGAGSRLTVL.

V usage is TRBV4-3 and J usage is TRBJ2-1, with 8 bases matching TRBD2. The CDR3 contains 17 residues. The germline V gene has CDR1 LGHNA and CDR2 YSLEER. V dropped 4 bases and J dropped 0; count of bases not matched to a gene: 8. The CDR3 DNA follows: TGCGCCAGCAGCCGAGAGCGGGGGACGGGCTCCTACAATGAGCAGTTCTTC. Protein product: CASSRERGTGSYNEQFF.

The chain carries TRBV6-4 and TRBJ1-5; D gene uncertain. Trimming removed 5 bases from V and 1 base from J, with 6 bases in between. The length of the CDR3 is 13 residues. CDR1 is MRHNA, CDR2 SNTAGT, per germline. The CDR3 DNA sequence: TGTGCCAGCAGTCCCGGGAGCAATCAGCCCCAGCATTTT. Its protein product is CASSPGSNQPQHF.

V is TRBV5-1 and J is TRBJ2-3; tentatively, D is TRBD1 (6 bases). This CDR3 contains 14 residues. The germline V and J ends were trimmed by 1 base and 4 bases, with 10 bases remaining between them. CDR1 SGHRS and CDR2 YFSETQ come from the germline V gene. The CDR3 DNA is TGCGCCAGCAGCTTGTTGGGGGCCTCAGATACGCAGTATTTT. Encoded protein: CASSLLGASDTQYF.

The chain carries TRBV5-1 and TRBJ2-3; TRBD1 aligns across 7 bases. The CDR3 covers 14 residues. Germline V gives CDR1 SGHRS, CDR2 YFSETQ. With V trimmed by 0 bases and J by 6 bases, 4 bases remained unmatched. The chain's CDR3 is CASSLGQGFDTQYF. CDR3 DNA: TGCGCCAGCAGCTTGGGACAGGGTTTCGATACGCAGTATTTT.

The CDR3 bases are TGTGCCAGCAGACCAACGTCAGGGGAGCAGTACTTC. This sequence encodes CASRPTSGEQYF. The chain uses TRBV6-1 and TRBJ2-7, with D possibly TRBD1 on 5 matching bases. This CDR3 spans 12 amino acids. Germline assignment: CDR1 MNHNS and CDR2 SASEGT. Trimming shortened V by 6 bases and J by 7 bases, and 13 bases separated the two germline ends.

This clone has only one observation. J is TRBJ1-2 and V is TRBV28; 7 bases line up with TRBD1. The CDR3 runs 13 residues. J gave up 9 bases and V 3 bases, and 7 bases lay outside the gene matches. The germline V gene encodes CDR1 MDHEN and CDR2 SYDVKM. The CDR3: CASSFIGGGSYTF. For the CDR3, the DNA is TGTGCCAGCAGTTTTATAGGGGGCGGGAGCTACACCTTC.

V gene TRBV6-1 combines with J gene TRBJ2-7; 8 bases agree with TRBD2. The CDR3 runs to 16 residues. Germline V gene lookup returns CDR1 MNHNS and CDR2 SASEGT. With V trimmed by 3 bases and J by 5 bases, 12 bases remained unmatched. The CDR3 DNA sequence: TGTGCCAGCAGTGATAGGACCCGGGGGGGCTTCGACGAGCAGTACTTC. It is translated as CASSDRTRGGFDEQYF.

The chain's CDR3 is CASSSKRRGGVNTGELFF. CDR3 in DNA: TGCGCCAGCAGCTCCAAGAGGAGAGGAGGGGTCAACACCGGGGAGCTGTTTTTT. This chain connects TRBV5-1 to TRBJ2-2; tentatively, D is TRBD2 (6 bases). The CDR3 is made up of 18 amino acids. The germline V and J ends were trimmed by 3 bases and 2 bases, with 20 bases remaining between them. Germline V CDR1 and CDR2: SGHRS, YFSETQ.

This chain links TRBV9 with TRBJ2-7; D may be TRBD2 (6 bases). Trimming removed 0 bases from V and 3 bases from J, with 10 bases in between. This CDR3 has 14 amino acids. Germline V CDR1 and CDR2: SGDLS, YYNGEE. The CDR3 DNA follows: TGTGCCAGCAGCGTAGGGGGGGAAGGCTACGAGCAGTACTTC. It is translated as CASSVGGEGYEQYF.

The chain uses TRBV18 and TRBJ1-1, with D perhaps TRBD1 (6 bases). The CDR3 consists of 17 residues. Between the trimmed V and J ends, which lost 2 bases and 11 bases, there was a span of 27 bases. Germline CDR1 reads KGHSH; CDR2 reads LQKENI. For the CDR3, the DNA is TGTGCCAGCTCACCAAATACCATGACAGGCTCCCAGGGGATGGCTTTCTTT. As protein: CASSPNTMTGSQGMAFF.

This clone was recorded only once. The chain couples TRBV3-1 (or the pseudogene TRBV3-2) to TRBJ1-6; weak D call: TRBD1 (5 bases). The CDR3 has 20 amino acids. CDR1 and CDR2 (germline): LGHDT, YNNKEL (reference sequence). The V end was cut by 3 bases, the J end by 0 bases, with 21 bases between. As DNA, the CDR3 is TGTGCCAGCAGCCATACATACGGAAAACAGGTGTGCTCCTATAATTCACCCCTCCACTTT. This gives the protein CASSHTYGKQVCSYNSPLHF.

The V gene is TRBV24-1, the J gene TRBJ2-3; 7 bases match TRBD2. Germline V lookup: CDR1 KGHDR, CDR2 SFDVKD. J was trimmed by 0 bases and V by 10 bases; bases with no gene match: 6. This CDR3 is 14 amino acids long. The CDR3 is CATSPGGSTDTQYF. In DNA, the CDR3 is TGTGCCACGAGTCCCGGGGGGAGCACAGATACGCAGTATTTT.

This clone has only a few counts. CDR3 nucleotides: TGTGCCAGCAGTTCTCAGGGGGCATCTGGAAACACCATATATTTT. It specifies CASSSQGASGNTIYF. The chain is built from TRBV6-6 and TRBJ1-3; TRBD1 matches at 8 bases. CDR1 MNHNY and CDR2 SVGAGI come from the germline V gene (reference sequence). The CDR3 is 15 residues long. V gave up 4 bases and J gave up 1 base; unmatched junction bases: 3.

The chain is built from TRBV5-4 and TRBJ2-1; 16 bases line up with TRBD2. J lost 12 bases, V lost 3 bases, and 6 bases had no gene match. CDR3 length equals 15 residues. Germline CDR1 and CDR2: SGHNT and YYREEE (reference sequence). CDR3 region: CASSSTGLAGGRQFF. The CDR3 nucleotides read TGTGCCAGCAGCTCAACGGGACTAGCGGGAGGGCGGCAGTTCTTC.

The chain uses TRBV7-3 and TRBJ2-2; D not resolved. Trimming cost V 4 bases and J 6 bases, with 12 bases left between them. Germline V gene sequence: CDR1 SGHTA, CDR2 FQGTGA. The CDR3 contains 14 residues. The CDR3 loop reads CASSYTLTAGELFF. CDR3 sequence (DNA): TGTGCCAGCAGCTACACGTTAACCGCCGGGGAGCTGTTTTTT.

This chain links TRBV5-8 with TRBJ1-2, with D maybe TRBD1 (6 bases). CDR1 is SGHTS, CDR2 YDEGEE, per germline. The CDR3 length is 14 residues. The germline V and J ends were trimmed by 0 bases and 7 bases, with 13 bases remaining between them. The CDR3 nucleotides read TGTGCCAGCAGCTTGGTGCGAGGGGGTAGTGGCTACACCTTC. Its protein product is CASSLVRGGSGYTF.

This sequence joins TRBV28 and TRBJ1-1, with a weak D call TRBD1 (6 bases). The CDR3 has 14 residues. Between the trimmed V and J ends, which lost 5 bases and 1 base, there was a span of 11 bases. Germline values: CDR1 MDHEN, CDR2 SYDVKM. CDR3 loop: CASSIQGRNTEAFF. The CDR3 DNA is TGTGCCAGCAGTATACAGGGAAGGAACACTGAAGCTTTCTTT.

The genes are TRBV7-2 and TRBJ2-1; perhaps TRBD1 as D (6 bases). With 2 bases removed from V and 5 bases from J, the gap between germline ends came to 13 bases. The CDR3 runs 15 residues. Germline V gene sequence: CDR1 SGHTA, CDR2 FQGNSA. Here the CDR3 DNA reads TGTGCCAGCAGCTTACCCTTGGACAGCCACAATGAGCAGTTCTTC. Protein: CASSLPLDSHNEQFF.

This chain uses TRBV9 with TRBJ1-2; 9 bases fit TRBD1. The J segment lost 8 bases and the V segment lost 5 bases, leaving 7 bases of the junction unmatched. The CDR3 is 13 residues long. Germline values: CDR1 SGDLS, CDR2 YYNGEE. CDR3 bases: TGTGCCAGCAGAACACAGGGGGCGGGCGGCTACACCTTC. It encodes CASRTQGAGGYTF.

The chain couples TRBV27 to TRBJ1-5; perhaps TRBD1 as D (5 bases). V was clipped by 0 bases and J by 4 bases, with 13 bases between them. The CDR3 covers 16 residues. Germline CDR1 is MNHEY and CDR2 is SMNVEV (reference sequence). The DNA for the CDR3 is TGTGCCAGCAGTTTATCAGCTCTGGGGGGAAATCAGCCCCAGCATTTT. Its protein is CASSLSALGGNQPQHF.

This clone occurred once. The DNA of the CDR3 is TGTGCCAGCAGCTTAGGGGGTATGCCAGGGGTCGCTTTCTTT. It codes for CASSLGGMPGVAFF. The chain has TRBV13 and TRBJ1-1, with D perhaps TRBD1 (6 bases). The length of the CDR3 is 14 residues. CDR1 is PRHDT, CDR2 FYEKMQ, per germline (reference sequence). The V end lost 0 bases, the J end lost 11 bases, and 16 bases lay between the germline ends. The variable domain in full, with the rest retrieved from reference TRBV13 and TRBJ1-1, is AAGVIQSPRHLIKEKRETATLKCYPIPRHDTVYWYQQGPGQDPQFLISFYEKMQSDKGSIPDRFSAQQFSDYHSELNMSSLELGDSALYFCASSLGGMPGVAFFGQGTRLTVV.

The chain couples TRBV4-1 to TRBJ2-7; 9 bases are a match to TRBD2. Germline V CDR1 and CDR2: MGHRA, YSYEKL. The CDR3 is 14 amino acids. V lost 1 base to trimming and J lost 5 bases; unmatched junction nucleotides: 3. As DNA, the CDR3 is TGCGCCAGCAGCCAAGTGAGCGGGAGGAACGAGCAGTACTTC. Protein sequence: CASSQVSGRNEQYF.

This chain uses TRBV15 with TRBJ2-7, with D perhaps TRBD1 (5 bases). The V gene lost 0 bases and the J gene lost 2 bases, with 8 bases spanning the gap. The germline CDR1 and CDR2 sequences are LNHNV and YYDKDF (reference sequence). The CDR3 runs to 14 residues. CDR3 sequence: CATSRDAGTYEQYF. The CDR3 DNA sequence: TGTGCCACCAGCAGAGATGCAGGGACCTACGAGCAGTACTTC. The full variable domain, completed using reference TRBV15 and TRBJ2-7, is DAMVIQNPRYQVTQFGKPVTLSCSQTLNHNVMYWYQQKSSQAPKLLFHYYDKDFNNEADTPDNFQSRRPNTSFCFLDIRSPGLGDTAMYLCATSRDAGTYEQYFGPGTRLTVT.

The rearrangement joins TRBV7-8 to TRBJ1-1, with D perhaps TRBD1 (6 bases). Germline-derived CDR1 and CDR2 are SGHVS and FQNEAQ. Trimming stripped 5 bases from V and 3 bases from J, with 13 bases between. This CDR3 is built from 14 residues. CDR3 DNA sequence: TGTGCCAGCAGCGCAACAGGGTACGACACTGAAGCTTTCTTT. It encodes CASSATGYDTEAFF. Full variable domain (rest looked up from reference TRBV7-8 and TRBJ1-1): GAGVSQSPRYKVAKRGQDVALRCDPISGHVSLFWYQQALGQGPEFLTYFQNEAQLDKSGLPSDRFFAERPEGSVSTLKIQRTQQEDSAVYLCASSATGYDTEAFFGQGTRLTVV.